The 8 T cell receptor beta chains below come from one sample, sequenced in a study of spatial heterogeneity in lung cancer. The antigens these receptors bind are not known. Study observations and caveats: Expanded intratumoral alpha and beta TCR counts tracked tumor mutation counts.

Indicated time point: sample taken at primary tumor resection. From the 5' RACE reads, TCRdb called clonotypes with MiXCR, one entry per CDR3 protein. This sample carries 9,000 to 10,000 distinct CDR3 sequences, around an eighth of them seen once, and the ten largest clones take around an eighth. The starting material was lung tumor tissue, obtained at surgery. The receptors shown here come from a male donor with early-stage non-small cell lung cancer.

There are a few counts of this clonotype. V and J are TRBV2 and TRBJ2-3, with D uncertain. The V and J ends lost 3 bases and 4 bases respectively, with 2 bases between them. The CDR3 runs to 11 residues. Per the germline V gene, CDR1 is SNHLY and CDR2 is FYNNEI. The DNA for the CDR3 is TGTGCCAGCAGTGAGGCAGATACGCAGTATTTT. It specifies CASSEADTQYF.

This clonotype was seen repeatedly, ten times or more. V is TRBV19 and J is TRBJ1-2; D is uncertain. Germline assignment: CDR1 LNHDA and CDR2 SQIVND (reference sequence). The CDR3 sequence is 12 residues long. V lost 9 bases, J lost 0 bases, and 8 bases lay in between. The CDR3 sequence: CASRTANYGYTF. The CDR3 nucleotides are TGTGCCAGCAGAACAGCTAACTATGGCTACACCTTC.

This clonotype was seen ten or more times. The J gene is TRBJ2-1, the V gene TRBV29-1, with D perhaps assigned TRBD1 or TRBD2 (5 bases each). There are 12 residues in the CDR3. Germline V gives CDR1 SQVTM, CDR2 ANQGSEA. Between the trimmed V and J ends, which lost 4 bases and 4 bases, there was a span of 8 bases. For the CDR3, the DNA is TGCAGCGTTGCAGAGGGGTACAATGAGCAGTTCTTC. Amino acids: CSVAEGYNEQFF.

This clonotype was seen many times. This chain uses TRBV3-1 with TRBJ1-5; 7 bases align to TRBD1. Per germline, CDR1 LGHDT and CDR2 YNNKEL (reference sequence). The CDR3 totals 15 residues. V lost 4 bases, J lost 1 base, and 4 bases stayed unmatched. The CDR3 DNA reads as TGTGCCAGCAGCCCGACAGGGATGAGCAATCAGCCCCAGCATTTT. Translating gives CASSPTGMSNQPQHF. Combining the CDR3 with reference TRBV3-1 and TRBJ1-5 gives the whole variable domain DTAVSQTPKYLVTQMGNDKSIKCEQNLGHDTMYWYKQDSKKFLKIMFSYNNKELIINETVPNRFSPKSPDKAHLNLHINSLELGDSAVYFCASSPTGMSNQPQHFGDGTRLSIL.

This clonotype was observed many times. The J gene is TRBJ1-5, the V gene TRBV18; 7 positions agree with TRBD1. This CDR3 has 14 amino acids. Germline V gene data show CDR1 as KGHSH and CDR2 as LQKENI. V lost 5 bases and J lost 7; bases outside the gene matches: 8. The CDR3 sequence is CASSTQDRSQPQHF. The CDR3, as DNA: TGTGCCAGCTCAACCCAGGACAGGTCACAGCCCCAGCATTTT.

This clonotype was seen more than once but under ten times. The CDR3 protein is CASSAPTAGELFF. The DNA for the CDR3 is TGTGCCAGTAGTGCACCGACAGCCGGGGAGCTGTTTTTT. The chain combines TRBV19 with TRBJ2-2; perhaps TRBD1 as D (5 bases). The germline V gene has CDR1 LNHDA and CDR2 SQIVND (reference sequence). This CDR3 spans 13 amino acids. Trimming removed 5 bases at V and 6 bases at J, with 10 bases between.

This clonotype was seen repeatedly, ten times or more. The CDR3 protein is CASSWDVTTNEKLFF. CDR3 DNA sequence: TGCGCCAGCAGCTGGGACGTAACAACTAATGAAAAACTGTTTTTT. The chain joins TRBV5-1 to TRBJ1-4, with D possibly TRBD1 on 5 matching bases. The germline gives CDR1 SGHRS, CDR2 YFSETQ. The CDR3 is made up of 15 amino acids. The V end was cut by 3 bases, the J end by 0 bases, with 9 bases between.

The chain's CDR3 is CASRKEGGAGDTQYF. The CDR3 DNA reads TGTGCCAGCAGGAAAGAAGGGGGGGCCGGCGATACGCAGTATTTT. V usage is TRBV2 and J usage is TRBJ2-3, with a possible D match to TRBD2 (7 bases). V dropped 6 bases and J dropped 6 bases, with 19 bases sitting between them. The CDR3 sequence is 15 residues long. The germline V gene has CDR1 SNHLY and CDR2 FYNNEI.